This T cell receptor beta chain emerged from a study of early T cells in non-severe SARS-CoV-2 infection. This clonotype has more than one count but fewer than ten. Unique molecular identifiers (one per individual cDNA molecule) were attached. MiXCR, run by TCRdb on the 5' RACE reads, gives a single entry per CDR3 protein. This table has fewer than 100,000 distinct CDR3 sequences, 13% appearing once. This sequence was found in an adult who was a healthcare worker with PCR-confirmed SARS-CoV-2 infection or an uninfected control (not recorded which). Sample: whole blood.

CDR3 DNA: TGTGCCAGCACCAGGGGGGCGGGCTACACCTTC. It specifies CASTRGAGYTF. The chain has TRBV2 and TRBJ1-2, with 7 bases matching TRBD1. CDR3 size: 11 residues. CDR1 is SNHLY, CDR2 FYNNEI, per germline. Trimming at V came to 7 bases and at J to 8 bases, leaving 4 bases not matched to a gene.